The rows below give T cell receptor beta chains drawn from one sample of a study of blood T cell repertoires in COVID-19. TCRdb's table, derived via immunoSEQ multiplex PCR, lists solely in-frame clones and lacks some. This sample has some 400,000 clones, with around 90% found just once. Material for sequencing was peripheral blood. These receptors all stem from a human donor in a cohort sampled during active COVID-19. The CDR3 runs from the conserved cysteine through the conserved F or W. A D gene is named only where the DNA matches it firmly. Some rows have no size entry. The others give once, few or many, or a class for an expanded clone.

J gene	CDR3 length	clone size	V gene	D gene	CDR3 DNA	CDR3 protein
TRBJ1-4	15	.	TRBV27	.	TGTGCCAGCAGCCCGGGGGGCCCAACTAATGAAAAACTGTTTTTT	CASSPGGPTNEKLFF
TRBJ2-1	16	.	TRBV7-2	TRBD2	TGTGCCAGCAGCTCAAATCTAGCGGGTATTTACAATGAGCAGTTCTTC	CASSSNLAGIYNEQFF
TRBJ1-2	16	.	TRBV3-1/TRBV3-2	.	TGTGCCAGCAGCCCACATACAGGTCAAACTAACTATGGCTACACCTTC	CASSPHTGQTNYGYTF
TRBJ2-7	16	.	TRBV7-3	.	TGTGCCAGCAGCTTTAGTCAGGGAAAAACCTCCTACGAGCAGTACTTC	CASSFSQGKTSYEQYF
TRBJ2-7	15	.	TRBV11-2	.	TGTGCCAGCAGCCAATCCCAGGTGCCATCCTACGAGCAGTACTTC	CASSQSQVPSYEQYF
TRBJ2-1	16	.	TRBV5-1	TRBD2	TGCGCCAGCAGCTCGGGACTAGCGGACCTCTACAATGAGCAGTTCTTC	CASSSGLADLYNEQFF
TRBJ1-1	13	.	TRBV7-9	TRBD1	TGTGCCAGCGACAGGGGAATGAACACTGAAGCTTTCTTT	CASDRGMNTEAFF
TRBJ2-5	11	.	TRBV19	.	TGTGCCAGTAGTGCGGAAGAGACCCAGTACTTC	CASSAEETQYF
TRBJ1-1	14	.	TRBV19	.	TGTGCCAGTAGTGTTCAGGGGCTGGCCACTGAAGCTTTCTTT	CASSVQGLATEAFF
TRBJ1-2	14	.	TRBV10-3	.	TGTGCCACCCGTGTAACAGGAGCTAACTATGGCTACACCTTC	CATRVTGANYGYTF
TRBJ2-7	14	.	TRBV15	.	TGTGCCACCAGCAGAGCGGGGTGGGCCTACGAGCAGTACTTC	CATSRAGWAYEQYF
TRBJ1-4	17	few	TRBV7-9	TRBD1	TGTGCCAGCAGCCACTGGACAGGGCAGGGAGCTAATGAAAAACTGTTTTTT	CASSHWTGQGANEKLFF
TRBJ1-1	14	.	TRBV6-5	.	TGTGCCAGCACACGAAGGGGGGGATACACTGAAGCTTTCTTT	CASTRRGGYTEAFF
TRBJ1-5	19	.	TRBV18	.	TGTGCCAGCTCACCATCCCCCTCGAAAGGAGGAGGAGGAGGACAGCCCCAGCATTTT	CASSPSPSKGGGGGQPQHF
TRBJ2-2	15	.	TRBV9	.	TGTGCCCGCCGCGTAGGCGGGGGCGGGACCGGGGAGCTGTTTTTT	CARRVGGGGTGELFF
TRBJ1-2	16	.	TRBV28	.	TGTGCCAGCAGGGGAAGCTTTGGAGGGGAGGCCTATGGCTACACCTTC	CASRGSFGGEAYGYTF
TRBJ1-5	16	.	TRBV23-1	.	TGCGCCAGCAGTCAACCTGCGGCTGGCGGGGTTCAGCCCCAGCATTTT	CASSQPAAGGVQPQHF
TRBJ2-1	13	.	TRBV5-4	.	TGTGCCAGCGGTCGGTCAATCTACAATGAGCAGTTCTTC	CASGRSIYNEQFF
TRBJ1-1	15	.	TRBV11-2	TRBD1	TGTGCCAGCAGCAACTTGGACAGGGGAAACACTGAAGCTTTCTTT	CASSNLDRGNTEAFF
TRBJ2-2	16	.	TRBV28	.	TGTGCCAGCAGCCTCACTAGCATGGGTTACACCGGGGAGCTGTTTTTT	CASSLTSMGYTGELFF
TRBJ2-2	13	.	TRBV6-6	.	TGTGCCAGCAGTAGAAGCGACACCGGGGAGCTGTTTTTT	CASSRSDTGELFF
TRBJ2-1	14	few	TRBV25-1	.	TGTGCCAGCAGTGCCCCCGAAGCGCGGGCGGAGCAGTTCTTC	CASSAPEARAEQFF
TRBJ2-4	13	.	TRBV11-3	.	TGTGCCAGCAGTTCGAGCCCGAGAAGTGTTCAGTACTTC	CASSSSPRSVQYF
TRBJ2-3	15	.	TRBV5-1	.	TGCGCCAGCAGATACGTAGGGACTAGCACAGATACGCAGTATTTT	CASRYVGTSTDTQYF
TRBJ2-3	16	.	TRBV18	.	TGTGCCAGCTCACCAGGGCTAGCCGCTAGCACAGATACGCAGTATTTT	CASSPGLAASTDTQYF
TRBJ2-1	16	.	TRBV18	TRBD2	TGTGCCAGCTCAAGGGGACTAGCGGGAGCTGATAATGAGCAGTTCTTC	CASSRGLAGADNEQFF
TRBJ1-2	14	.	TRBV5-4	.	TGTGCCAGCAGTTCGGTGAACAGGGTAAGGGGCTACACCTTC	CASSSVNRVRGYTF
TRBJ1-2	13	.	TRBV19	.	TGTGCCAGTATCAGTAAAGCGGATTATGGCTACACCTTC	CASISKADYGYTF
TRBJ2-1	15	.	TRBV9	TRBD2	TGTGCCAGCAGCCTCGGGACTAGTTTATTAGATGAGCAGTTCTTC	CASSLGTSLLDEQFF
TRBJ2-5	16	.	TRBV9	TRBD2	TGTGCCAGCTCACCCAGCGGGAGAGCCCTACAAGAGACCCAGTACTTC	CASSPSGRALQETQYF
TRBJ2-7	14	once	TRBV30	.	TGTGCCTGGACAGTCACAGGGAGCTCCTACGAGCAGTACTTC	CAWTVTGSSYEQYF
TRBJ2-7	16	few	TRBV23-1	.	TGCGCCAGCAGTCAACCCAGACAGATTAGCTCCTACGAGCAGTACTTC	CASSQPRQISSYEQYF
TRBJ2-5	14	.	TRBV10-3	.	TGTGCCATCAGCACCAGGCAGGATCGGGAGACCCAGTACTTC	CAISTRQDRETQYF
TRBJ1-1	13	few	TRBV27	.	TGTGCCAGCAGTTTAGAGGTCGGGACTGAAGCTTTCTTT	CASSLEVGTEAFF
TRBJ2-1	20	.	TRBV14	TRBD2	TGTGCCAGCAGCCAAGGGCCGGGACTAGCGGGAACCGCGTTTTACAATGAGCAGTTCTTC	CASSQGPGLAGTAFYNEQFF